The source of this TCR beta chain is a study of tissue T cells after allogeneic stem cell transplantation. Worth noting for this clone: Its antigen is undetermined. Any gene name here is a mouse gene name. Read sequence stops 1 residue before the CDR3 end, and the germline J gene provides the missing end.

Generated by immunoSEQ multiplex PCR, the TCRdb table keeps only in-frame clones and is missing some. The data hold more than 40,000 clones, with roughly 73% observed a single time. Looked up from germline, CDR1 is KGHPV and CDR2 is FQNQEV (reference sequence). Trimming left V 3 bases short and J 10 bases short, with 10 bases between. There are 12 residues in the CDR3. Findings and limits, study-wide: Sampling depth was limited, and the cohort was small and clinically varied. Shared clones across patients were few; motif clustering revealed tissue-specific shared signatures. Anatomically similar tissues had similar TCR repertoires within each patient.

Sequenced material: sorted cells pooled from one or two spleens. This receptor was identified in a pool of C57BL/6 mice in good health. This chain links TRBV26 with TRBJ1-3; unclear D gene. The CDR3 is CASSLREGTLYF. The CDR3 bases that were read are TGTGCCAGCAGTCTTAGGGAAGGGACGCTCTAT.